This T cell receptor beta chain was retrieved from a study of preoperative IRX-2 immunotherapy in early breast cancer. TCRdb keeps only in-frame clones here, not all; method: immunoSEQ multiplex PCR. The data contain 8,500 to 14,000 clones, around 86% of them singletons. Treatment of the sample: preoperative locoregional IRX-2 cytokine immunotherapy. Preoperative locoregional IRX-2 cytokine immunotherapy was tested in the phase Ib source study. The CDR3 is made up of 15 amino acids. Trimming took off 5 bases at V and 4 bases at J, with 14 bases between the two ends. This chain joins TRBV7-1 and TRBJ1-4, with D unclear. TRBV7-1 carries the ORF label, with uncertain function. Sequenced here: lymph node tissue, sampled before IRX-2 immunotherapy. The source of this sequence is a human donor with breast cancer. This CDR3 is CASSQEGLDNEKLFF. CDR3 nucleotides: TGTGCCAGCAGCCAAGAAGGGTTGGATAATGAAAAACTGTTTTTT.